Below, 7 T cell receptor beta chains from the same sample are listed, as sequenced in a study of T cell responses to AZD1222 COVID-19 vaccine. Repertoires were generated with immunoSEQ multiplex PCR, while TCRdb's copy carries only in-frame clones and drops some. The sample consists of under 150,000 clones, roughly 86% of them appearing once. This specimen was peripheral blood, taken 28 days after the second AZD1222 dose. The receptors here all came from an adult who received the AZD1222 COVID-19 vaccine.

The rearrangement joins TRBV3-1 (or the pseudogene TRBV3-2) to TRBJ2-1, with D tentatively TRBD2 (6 bases). With 4 bases removed from V and 5 bases from J, the gap between germline ends came to 12 bases. CDR1 LGHDT and CDR2 YNNKEL come from the germline V gene (reference sequence). This CDR3 has 14 amino acids. CDR3 loop: CASSPLAGNNEQFF. The CDR3 region has the DNA TGTGCCAGCAGCCCCCTGGCGGGGAACAATGAGCAGTTCTTC.

This sequence joins TRBV7-2 and TRBJ1-6; D unresolved. V was pared by 2 bases and J by 10 bases, with 12 bases between. The germline gives CDR1 SGHTA, CDR2 FQGNSA. The CDR3 runs to 14 residues. The CDR3 loop is CASSLTSTGSPLHF. The CDR3 DNA reads as TGTGCCAGCAGCTTAACTTCAACGGGGTCACCCCTCCACTTT.

The genes are TRBV12-3 or TRBV12-4 and TRBJ1-5; D is perhaps TRBD1 (6 bases). With 6 bases removed from V and 7 bases from J, the gap between germline ends came to 13 bases. The CDR3 extends over 13 amino acids. CDR3 in amino acids: CASSPGEAQPQHF. Written as DNA, the CDR3 is TGTGCCAGCAGCCCAGGGGAAGCCCAGCCCCAGCATTTT.

Details on this clone: At one of its ends the junction is not consistent with the germline gene, which may arise from a read error. The chain links TRBV13 to TRBJ1-3; D is unclear. The germline V gene encodes CDR1 PRHDT and CDR2 FYEKMQ (reference sequence). The CDR3 is 14 residues long. The CDR3: CASSDRVSGNTIYF. The CDR3 nucleotides are TGTGCCAGCAGCGACCGGGTTTCTGGGAACACCATATATTTT.

The gene calls are TRBV28 and TRBJ1-2; a possible D gene is TRBD1 (5 bases). This CDR3 has 14 residues. Per the germline V gene, CDR1 is MDHEN and CDR2 is SYDVKM. The V end was cut by 4 bases, the J end by 4 bases, with 13 bases between. In DNA, the CDR3 is TGTGCCAGCAGTTCCCTCCCGGACATCTATGGCTACACCTTC. It encodes CASSSLPDIYGYTF.

The rearrangement uses TRBV7-2 and TRBJ1-1; tentative D call: TRBD1 (5 bases). V lost 5 bases and J 1 base, leaving 14 bases between the germline ends. Germline assignment: CDR1 SGHTA and CDR2 FQGNSA. The CDR3 is made up of 15 amino acids. The DNA of the CDR3 is TGTGCCAGCAGCATGGCGTGGGGCCGGAACACTGAAGCTTTCTTT. This translates into CASSMAWGRNTEAFF.

The chain couples TRBV11-3 to TRBJ1-2; no definite D call. The CDR3 totals 14 residues. The germline gives CDR1 SGHNT, CDR2 YENEEA. Trimming pared 1 base from V and 8 bases from J, leaving 14 bases between. Written as DNA, the CDR3 is TGTGCCAGCAGCTTAGGGCAGCCGGAGGGCGGCTACACCTTC. This gives the protein CASSLGQPEGGYTF.